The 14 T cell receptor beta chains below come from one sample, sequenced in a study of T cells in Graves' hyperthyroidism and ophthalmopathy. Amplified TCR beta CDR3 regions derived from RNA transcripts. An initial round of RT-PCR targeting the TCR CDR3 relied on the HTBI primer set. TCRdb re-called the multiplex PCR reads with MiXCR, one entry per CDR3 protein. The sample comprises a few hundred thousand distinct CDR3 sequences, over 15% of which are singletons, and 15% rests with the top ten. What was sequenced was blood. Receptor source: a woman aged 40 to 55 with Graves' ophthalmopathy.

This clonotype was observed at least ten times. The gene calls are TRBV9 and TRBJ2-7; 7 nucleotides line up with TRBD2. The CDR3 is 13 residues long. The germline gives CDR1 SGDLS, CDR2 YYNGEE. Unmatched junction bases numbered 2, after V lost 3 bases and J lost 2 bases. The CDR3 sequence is CASSGGGTYEQYF. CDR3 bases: TGTGCCAGCAGCGGCGGGGGAACCTACGAGCAGTACTTC.

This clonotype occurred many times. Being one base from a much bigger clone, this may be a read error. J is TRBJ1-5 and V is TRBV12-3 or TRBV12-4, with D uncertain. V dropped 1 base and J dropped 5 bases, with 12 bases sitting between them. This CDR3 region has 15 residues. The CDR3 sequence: CASSLGLAADQPQHF. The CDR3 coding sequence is TGTGCCAGCAGTTTAGGACTGGCAGCTGATCAGCCCCAGCATTTT.

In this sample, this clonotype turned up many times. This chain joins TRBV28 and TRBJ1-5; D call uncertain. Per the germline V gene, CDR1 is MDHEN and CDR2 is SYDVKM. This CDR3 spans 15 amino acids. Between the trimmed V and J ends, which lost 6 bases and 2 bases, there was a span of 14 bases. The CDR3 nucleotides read TGTGCCAGCAGCATTGACTGGAACGGCAATCAGCCCCAGCATTTT. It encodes CASSIDWNGNQPQHF.

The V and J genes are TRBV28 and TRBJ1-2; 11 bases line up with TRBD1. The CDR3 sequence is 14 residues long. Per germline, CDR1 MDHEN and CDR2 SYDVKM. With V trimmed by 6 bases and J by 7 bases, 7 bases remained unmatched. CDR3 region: CASRLGQGATGYTF. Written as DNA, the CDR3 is TGTGCCAGCAGACTTGGACAGGGGGCGACTGGCTACACCTTC.

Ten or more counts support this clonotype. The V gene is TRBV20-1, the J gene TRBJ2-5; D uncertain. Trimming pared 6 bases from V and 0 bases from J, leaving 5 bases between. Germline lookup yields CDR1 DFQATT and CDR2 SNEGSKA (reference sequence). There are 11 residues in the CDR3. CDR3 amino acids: CSAAHQETQYF. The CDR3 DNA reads TGCAGTGCCGCCCACCAAGAGACCCAGTACTTC.

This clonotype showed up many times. DNA of the CDR3: TGTGCCAGCAGCCGTACACTCGACACCGGGGAGCTGTTTTTT. This sequence encodes CASSRTLDTGELFF. This chain uses TRBV7-2 with TRBJ2-2, with D unclear. This CDR3 spans 14 amino acids. V lost 5 bases to trimming and J lost 3 bases, with 10 bases between them. CDR1 is SGHTA, CDR2 FQGNSA, per germline.

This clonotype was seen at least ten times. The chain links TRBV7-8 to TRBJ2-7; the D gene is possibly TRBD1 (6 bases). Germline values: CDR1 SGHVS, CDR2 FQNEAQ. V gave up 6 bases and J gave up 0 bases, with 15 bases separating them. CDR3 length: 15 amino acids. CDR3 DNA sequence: TGTGCCAGCAGTCGGATGGAGGACAGCTCCTACGAGCAGTACTTC. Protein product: CASSRMEDSSYEQYF. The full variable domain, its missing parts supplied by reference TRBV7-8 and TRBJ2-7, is GAGVSQSPRYKVAKRGQDVALRCDPISGHVSLFWYQQALGQGPEFLTYFQNEAQLDKSGLPSDRFFAERPEGSVSTLKIQRTQQEDSAVYLCASSRMEDSSYEQYFGPGTRLTVT.

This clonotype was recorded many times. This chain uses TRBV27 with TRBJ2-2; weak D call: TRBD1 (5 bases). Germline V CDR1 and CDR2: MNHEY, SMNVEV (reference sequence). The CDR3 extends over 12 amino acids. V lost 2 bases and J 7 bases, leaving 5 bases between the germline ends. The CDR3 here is CASSLRGGELFF. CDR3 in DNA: TGTGCCAGCAGTTTAAGGGGCGGGGAGCTGTTTTTT.

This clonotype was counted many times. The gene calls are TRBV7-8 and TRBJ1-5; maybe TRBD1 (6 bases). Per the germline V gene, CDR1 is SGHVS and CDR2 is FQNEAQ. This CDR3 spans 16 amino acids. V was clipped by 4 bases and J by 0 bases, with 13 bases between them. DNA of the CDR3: TGTGCCAGCAGCTCAAGGGGGGGCTATAGCAATCAGCCCCAGCATTTT. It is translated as CASSSRGGYSNQPQHF.

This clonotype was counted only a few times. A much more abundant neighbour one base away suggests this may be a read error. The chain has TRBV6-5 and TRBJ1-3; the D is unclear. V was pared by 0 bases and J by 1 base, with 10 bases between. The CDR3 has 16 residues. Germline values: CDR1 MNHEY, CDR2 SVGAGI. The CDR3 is CASSYSWAGSGNTIYF. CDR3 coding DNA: TGTGCCAGCAGTTACTCGTGGGCAGGTTCTGGAAACACCATATATTTT.

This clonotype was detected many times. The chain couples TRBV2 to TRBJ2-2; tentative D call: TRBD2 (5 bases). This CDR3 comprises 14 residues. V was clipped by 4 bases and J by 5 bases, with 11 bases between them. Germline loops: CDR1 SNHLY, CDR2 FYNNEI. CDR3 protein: CASSGGRGTGELFF. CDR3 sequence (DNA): TGTGCCAGCAGTGGCGGCAGAGGGACCGGGGAGCTGTTTTTT.

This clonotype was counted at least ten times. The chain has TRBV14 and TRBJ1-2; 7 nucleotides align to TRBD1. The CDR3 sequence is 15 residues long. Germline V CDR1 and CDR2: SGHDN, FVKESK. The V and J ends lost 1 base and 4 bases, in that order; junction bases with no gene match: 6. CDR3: CASSQAPTGIYGYTF. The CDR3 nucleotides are TGTGCCAGCAGCCAAGCCCCGACAGGGATCTATGGCTACACCTTC.

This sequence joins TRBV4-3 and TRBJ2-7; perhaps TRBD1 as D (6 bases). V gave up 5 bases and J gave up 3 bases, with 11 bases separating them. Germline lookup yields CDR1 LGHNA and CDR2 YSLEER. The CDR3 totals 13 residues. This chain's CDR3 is CASSGQKNYEQYF. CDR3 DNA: TGCGCCAGCAGCGGACAGAAAAACTACGAGCAGTACTTC.

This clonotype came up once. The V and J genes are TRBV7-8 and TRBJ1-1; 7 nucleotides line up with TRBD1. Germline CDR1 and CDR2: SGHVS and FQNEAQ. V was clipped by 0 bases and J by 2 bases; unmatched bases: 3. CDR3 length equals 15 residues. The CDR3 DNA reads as TGTGCCAGCAGCTTAGCTCAGGGGGGCAACACTGAAGCTTTCTTT. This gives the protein CASSLAQGGNTEAFF.